The next 2 T cell receptor beta chains were all read from a single sample in a study of a mutant IDH1 vaccine in newly diagnosed glioma. Time point described: baseline, week 1 (first vaccination visit). Stated treatment: pre-vaccination baseline after standard-of-care therapy. The assay was immunoSEQ multiplex PCR, and TCRdb's table has in-frame clones only and misses some. This table holds roughly 46,000 clones, about nine tenths found once. The sample consisted of PBMCs, taken from a glioma patient treated with radiotherapy, temozolomide or both. These TCRs come from a man in his forties with glioma.

The rearrangement joins TRBV6-1 to TRBJ1-1, with D hard to call. This CDR3 is 12 amino acids long. Germline V gives CDR1 MNHNS, CDR2 SASEGT. V was trimmed by 6 bases and J by 4 bases, leaving 9 bases between them. The CDR3 coding sequence is TGTGCCAGCAGGGGGTGGGGCACTGAAGCTTTCTTT. This translates into CASRGWGTEAFF.

The V gene is TRBV5-8, the J gene TRBJ2-1; either TRBD1 or TRBD2 may supply D (6 bases each). V was shortened by 0 bases and J by 7 bases, with 17 bases between the two germline ends. This CDR3 has 16 residues. Germline loops: CDR1 SGHTS, CDR2 YDEGEE. CDR3 coding DNA: TGTGCCAGCAGCTTGGCCGATGGGGGGCTGGGGAATGAGCAGTTCTTC. Residues: CASSLADGGLGNEQFF. Looking up the rest from reference TRBV5-8 and TRBJ2-1 gives the full variable domain: EAGVTQSPTHLIKTRGQQATLRCSPISGHTSVYWYQQALGLGLQFLLWYDEGEERNRGNFPPRFSGRQFPNYSSELNVNALELEDSALYLCASSLADGGLGNEQFFGPGTRLTVL.